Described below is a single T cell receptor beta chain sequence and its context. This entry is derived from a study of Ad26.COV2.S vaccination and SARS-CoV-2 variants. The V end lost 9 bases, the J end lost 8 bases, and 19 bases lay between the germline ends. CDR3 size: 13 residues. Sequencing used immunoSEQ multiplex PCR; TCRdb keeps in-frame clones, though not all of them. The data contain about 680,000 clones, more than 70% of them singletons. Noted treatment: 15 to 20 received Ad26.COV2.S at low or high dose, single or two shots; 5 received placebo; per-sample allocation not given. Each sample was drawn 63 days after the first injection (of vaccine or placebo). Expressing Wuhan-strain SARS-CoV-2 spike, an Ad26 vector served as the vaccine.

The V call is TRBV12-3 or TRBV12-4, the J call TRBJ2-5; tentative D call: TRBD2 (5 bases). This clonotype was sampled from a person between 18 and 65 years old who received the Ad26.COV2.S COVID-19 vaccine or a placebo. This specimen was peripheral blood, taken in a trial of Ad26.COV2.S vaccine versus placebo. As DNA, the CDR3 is TGTGCCAGATTTTGTTGGGGTGGAGGTACCCAGTACTTC. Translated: CARFCWGGGTQYF.